Shown below are 16 T cell receptor beta chains from a single sample sequenced in a study of blood T cell repertoires in COVID-19. Here immunoSEQ multiplex PCR was the method, and the copy in TCRdb shows in-frame clones only, minus some. This table holds roughly 390,000 clones, about 89% found once. Sequencing was done on a sample of peripheral blood. The source is a woman aged 25 to 39 with COVID-19, enrolled during active disease.

The J gene is TRBJ1-4, the V gene TRBV19; 9 nucleotides align to TRBD1. Looked up from germline, CDR1 is LNHDA and CDR2 is SQIVND (reference sequence). V was pared by 6 bases and J by 0 bases, with 11 bases of the junction left unmatched. The CDR3 consists of 18 residues. CDR3 sequence (DNA): TGTGCCAGTAGCACCTCGGGACAGGGATACGCAACTAATGAAAAACTGTTTTTT. It translates to CASSTSGQGYATNEKLFF.

This sequence joins TRBV30 and TRBJ1-6; perhaps TRBD1 as D (6 bases). With 4 bases removed from V and 13 bases from J, the gap between germline ends came to 17 bases. The germline gives CDR1 GTSNPN, CDR2 SVGIG (reference sequence). The CDR3 length is 13 residues. CDR3: CAWNLARGHPLHF. The CDR3 DNA follows: TGTGCCTGGAATCTGGCCCGGGGACATCCCCTCCACTTT.

V and J are TRBV29-1 and TRBJ2-1, with D perhaps matching TRBD2 (6 bases). This CDR3 contains 12 residues. Germline CDR1 reads SQVTM; CDR2 reads ANQGSEA. The germline V and J ends were trimmed by 5 bases and 3 bases, with 8 bases remaining between them. CDR3 coding DNA: TGCAGCGTTACGCGGGACTACAATGAGCAGTTCTTC. It translates to CSVTRDYNEQFF.

CDR3 amino acids: CASSPVGHEQFF. In nucleotides, the CDR3 is TGTGCCAGCTCACCGGTTGGGCACGAGCAGTTCTTC. The V call is TRBV18, the J call TRBJ2-1; D gene uncertain. Germline V CDR1 and CDR2: KGHSH, LQKENI. Trimming removed 3 bases from V and 10 bases from J, with 10 bases in between. This CDR3 comprises 12 residues.

The chain is built from TRBV11-2 and TRBJ2-4; TRBD2 might be the D (6 bases). Germline values: CDR1 SGHAT, CDR2 FQNNGV. The V and J ends lost 3 bases and 0 bases respectively, with 9 bases between them. The CDR3 is 15 residues long. As DNA, the CDR3 is TGTGCCAGCAGCTTCGGGACTCAAGCCAAAAACATTCAGTACTTC. This sequence encodes CASSFGTQAKNIQYF.

This clone was found once. The chain carries TRBV2 and TRBJ1-5, with a weak D call TRBD1 (6 bases). Trimming took 6 bases from V and 0 from J, leaving 15 bases between them. CDR3 length: 16 residues. From germline, CDR1 is SNHLY and CDR2 FYNNEI. CDR3 coding DNA: TGTGCCAGCAGGGACAGAAATACGCTTAGCAATCAGCCCCAGCATTTT. Translating gives CASRDRNTLSNQPQHF. Full variable domain (rest looked up from reference TRBV2 and TRBJ1-5): EPEVTQTPSHQVTQMGQEVILRCVPISNHLYFYWYRQILGQKVEFLVSFYNNEISEKSEIFDDQFSVERPDGSNFTLKIRSTKLEDSAMYFCASRDRNTLSNQPQHFGDGTRLSIL.

The table lists this clone with a count of one. The chain employs TRBV2 and TRBJ1-1; 8 bases line up with TRBD1. CDR1 SNHLY and CDR2 FYNNEI come from the germline V gene. The CDR3 length is 13 residues. Trimming cost V 6 bases and J 4 bases; bases outside gene matches: 4. CDR3 nucleotides: TGTGCCAGCAGGGACAGGGCTGGCACTGAAGCTTTCTTT. The encoded protein is CASRDRAGTEAFF.

The rearrangement links TRBV21-1 to TRBJ2-3; TRBD2, as called in the table, went unchecked against the DNA. TRBV21-1 is tagged as a pseudogene. The CDR3 sequence is 15 residues long. The CDR3 loop is CASTFGRGGPDTQYF. DNA for the CDR3: TGTGCCAGCACTTTTGGACGGGGAGGTCCAGATACGCAGTATTTT.

This clone was seen only once. The rearrangement uses TRBV3-1 (or the pseudogene TRBV3-2) and TRBJ1-4, with D uncertain. The CDR3 loop spans 15 amino acids. CDR1 and CDR2 (germline): LGHDT, YNNKEL (reference sequence). The V gene lost 0 bases and the J gene lost 8 bases, with 13 bases spanning the gap. The CDR3 bases are TGTGCCAGCAGCCAAGACGGGCGGGAATACGAAAAACTGTTTTTT. This sequence encodes CASSQDGREYEKLFF.

The chain links TRBV29-1 to TRBJ1-5, with no clear D. The V and J ends lost 5 bases and 4 bases respectively, with 12 bases between them. Germline CDR1 SQVTM, CDR2 ANQGSEA. The CDR3 covers 13 residues. CDR3 nucleotide sequence: TGCAGCGTTCAAACCCAGGCAAATCAGCCCCAGCATTTT. Translating it yields CSVQTQANQPQHF.

Worth noting for this clone: Other DNA variants within this sample encode the same CDR3. The genes are TRBV4-1 and TRBJ1-5; D remains ambiguous. CDR1 MGHRA and CDR2 YSYEKL come from the germline V gene. The CDR3 totals 13 residues. With 0 bases removed from V and 3 bases from J, the gap between germline ends came to 3 bases. CDR3 sequence reads: CASSQDNNQPQHF. CDR3 coding DNA: TGCGCCAGCAGCCAAGATAACAATCAGCCCCAGCATTTT.

The chain uses TRBV30 and TRBJ2-7, with D tentatively TRBD2 (5 bases). Trimming left V 4 bases short and J 1 base short, with 11 bases between. There are 13 residues in the CDR3. Per germline, CDR1 GTSNPN and CDR2 SVGIG (reference sequence). CDR3 amino acids: CAWIGPGSYEQYF. The CDR3 DNA follows: TGTGCCTGGATCGGACCGGGATCCTACGAGCAGTACTTC. Full variable domain (rest looked up from reference TRBV30 and TRBJ2-7): SQTIHQWPATLVQPVGSPLSLECTVEGTSNPNLYWYRQAAGRGLQLLFYSVGIGQISSEVPQNLSASRPQDRQFILSSKKLLLSDSGFYLCAWIGPGSYEQYFGPGTRLTVT.

This clone was counted only a few times. The chain is built from TRBV27 and TRBJ1-6, with D possibly matching TRBD1 (5 bases). Germline V gene sequence: CDR1 MNHEY, CDR2 SMNVEV (reference sequence). The CDR3 length is 14 residues. Trimming removed 2 bases at V and 9 bases at J, with 11 bases between. CDR3 region: CASSLRQGTSPLHF. CDR3 nucleotide sequence: TGTGCCAGCAGTTTAAGGCAGGGAACTTCACCCCTCCACTTT.

The J gene is TRBJ2-3, the V gene TRBV9, with D unclear. The CDR3 is 14 residues long. Germline V gives CDR1 SGDLS, CDR2 YYNGEE. V was shortened by 4 bases and J by 6 bases, with 15 bases between the two germline ends. CDR3 in DNA: TGTGCCAGCAGCCCCCAGGCTTTTGGGGATACGCAGTATTTT. This encodes CASSPQAFGDTQYF.

The chain has TRBV18 and TRBJ2-1; 9 bases fit TRBD2. The CDR3 contains 16 residues. The V and J ends lost 4 bases and 3 bases, in that order; junction bases with no gene match: 7. CDR1 is KGHSH and CDR2 is LQKENI in the germline V gene. CDR3 region: CASSQTGTSSYNEQFF. CDR3 sequence (DNA): TGTGCCAGCTCACAAACCGGGACTAGCAGCTACAATGAGCAGTTCTTC. The entire variable domain, with the rest obtained from reference TRBV18 and TRBJ2-1, is as follows: NAGVMQNPRHLVRRRGQEARLRCSPMKGHSHVYWYRQLPEEGLKFMVYLQKENIIDESGMPKERFSAEFPKEGPSILRIQQVVRGDSAAYFCASSQTGTSSYNEQFFGPGTRLTVL.

The J gene is TRBJ1-2, the V gene TRBV6-5; D is ambiguous. The CDR3 is 13 residues long. Between the trimmed V and J ends, which lost 0 bases and 8 bases, there was a span of 10 bases. Germline CDR1 is MNHEY and CDR2 is SVGAGI. CDR3 residues: CASSYSRTGGYTF. The CDR3 DNA follows: TGTGCCAGCAGTTACTCGAGGACGGGGGGCTACACCTTC.